This TCR beta chain was found in a study of T cell repertoires in cytomegalovirus infection. Study information: It can be stated that public TCR beta signatures indicated CMV infection as well as a matching HLA type.

MiXCR, applied by TCRdb to the reads, yields one record per CDR3 protein. Of roughly 990,000 distinct CDR3 sequences in the sample, less than 35% were seen once. Broader study findings: HLA-C-restricted CMV-specific TCR beta clonotypes prevailed in the ex vivo response. CMV carriers with the relevant HLA were identified by cumulative public TCR beta family frequency.

The germline gives CDR1 MNHEY, CDR2 SVGEGT. This CDR3 spans 12 amino acids. Trimming cost V 7 bases and J 6 bases, with 13 bases left between them. A word on this clonotype: Antigen: not known.

The V gene is TRBV6-2 or TRBV6-3, the J gene TRBJ2-7, with D perhaps given as TRBD1 or TRBD2 (6 bases each). The sequence came from a human donor in good health (CMV status not recorded). Some clones in this sample may be carry-over from other donors' samples. Specimen: cultured CD8+ T cells from PBMCs, collected from culture after CMV antigen stimulation. The CDR3 loop reads CASKEGGIEQYF. CDR3 DNA: TGTGCCAGCAAAGAGGGGGGTATCGAGCAGTACTTC.